This TCR beta chain was recorded in a study of shared clonotypes between healthy human individuals (dated by TCRdb to the early 2020s). Regarding the complete study: The cohort comprised a couple of women and a few men aged 18 to 49 years. Per donor, three plates each were used for CD4 naive and CD4 memory, two for CD8 naive, and one for CD8 memory. The study deeply sequenced blood TCR repertoires of about five healthy adults to estimate repertoire size and the extent of clonotype sharing between individuals. To increase sequencing depth and limit assay-specific biases, different laboratories used diverse techniques to prepare libraries and sequence TCR repertoires. Between about 0.85 and 8.9 billion PBMCs per donor were obtained by leukapheresis. General conclusions and limits of the study: Clonotypes shared by all four sorted-subset donors showed higher generation probabilities than non-shared clonotypes. Sampling was limited to blood, and TCR repertoires in tissue likely differ from TCR repertoires in blood. Because the study included a small number of donors, the genetic and exposure-history diversity represented was limited. Even with the large sequencing depth, rarefaction of the sorted-subset datasets indicated that sequencing was incomplete. Estimated clonotype richness was generally larger for naive than for memory subsets. Pairwise subsampling indicated that sequencing depth was expected to affect the degree of clonotype sharing among donors. Sharing across a few donors was observed for approximately 4.6% of naive CD4, around 3.5% of naive CD8, 2.3% of memory CD4, and around 0.4% of memory CD8 clonotypes.

Using the deep immunoSEQ assay, TCR CDR3 regions were amplified from genomic DNA by multiplex PCR. Genomic DNA extracted from each cell subset was distributed evenly over all wells of several immunoSEQ 96-well plates, and each plate served as one replicate. For sorted subsets, 200 to 250 ng of genomic DNA, equivalent to around 29,000 T cell genomes, went into each replicate PCR. Purified libraries were measured with a Qubit 3.0 fluorometer, size-checked on a Bioanalyzer 2100, and measured again with the KAPA Library Quantification kit. Every immunoSEQ 96-well plate was sequenced on a separate single-read 150-cycle Illumina NextSeq 550 flow cell. The source study handled its data this way. The immunoSEQ output contained only junctional sequences without quality scores, so filtering could not match that applied to full-length reads. Sequences were annotated with PyIR, a Python wrapper for IgBLAST v1.9, and V/J genes and CDR3 were assigned using IMGT germline references. Reads were removed for weak V/J assignments (E-value above 1e-6), missing CDR3, stop codons, out-of-frame junctions, or ambiguous translated residues. V3J clonotypes were defined as sequences sharing the same inferred V gene, J gene, and CDR3 amino acid sequence. Percentage overlap between repertoires was calculated by dividing the number of shared unique clonotypes by the size of the smaller repertoire. Repertoire richness was assessed with RTK rarefaction, the Chao1 estimator, and Recon v2.1 estimates of unobserved clonotypes. For all TCRbeta clonotypes obtained by the gDNA method from a few donors, generation probabilities were computed with OLGA. TCRdb's version of the immuneACCESS table is confined to in-frame rearrangements and falls short of the full clone set. An unresolved V gene accounts for under half of the shortfall where checked; the remainder is of unknown origin. That table furnishes V, J and clone size, whereas the DNA furnished D and trimming. This sample is represented by about 710,000 clones; 72% of them were singletons. The top ten constitute more than 1.5% of the sample.

Details on this clone: No cognate antigen has been identified for it. Base qualities are not at hand, and no much larger clone is one base apart.

V is cut back by 4 bases and J by 3 bases, with 9 bases in the junction unmatched. According to the germline V gene, CDR1 reads SGHRS and CDR2 reads YFSETQ. The CDR3, cysteine through phenylalanine, is 17 amino acids long. Of the read, only the CDR3 DNA is kept; its 51 bases are in frame from base 1. The donors were healthy, HIV-negative adults who had no recently reported acute infections or vaccinations. All donors were Caucasian adults living in Nashville, Tennessee, USA. CD4+ T cells were enriched by magnetic negative selection, after which naive cells were positively selected on CD45RA and the negative fraction was taken as the memory subset. After blood collection by leukapheresis, PBMCs were isolated using Ficoll-Histopaque density gradient centrifugation and then cryopreserved in the vapor phase of liquid nitrogen. Analytical flow cytometry was used to check the purity and quantity of every magnetically sorted T cell population. Genomic DNA was isolated from every sorted fraction and measured by UV absorbance on a Nanodrop 2000c.

The chain couples TRBV5-1 to TRBJ2-7; 14 nucleotides in the junction match TRBD2. The TCR comes from a woman in her twenties or thirties in good health. Sequencing input: memory CD4+ T cells sorted from blood. This sample's cell subset or site label indicates: CD45RA-negative fraction. The DNA is TGCGCCAGCAGCCCAGGGACTAGCGGGAGACCGGGCTACGAGCAGTACTTC. Translation gives CASSPGTSGRPGYEQYF.